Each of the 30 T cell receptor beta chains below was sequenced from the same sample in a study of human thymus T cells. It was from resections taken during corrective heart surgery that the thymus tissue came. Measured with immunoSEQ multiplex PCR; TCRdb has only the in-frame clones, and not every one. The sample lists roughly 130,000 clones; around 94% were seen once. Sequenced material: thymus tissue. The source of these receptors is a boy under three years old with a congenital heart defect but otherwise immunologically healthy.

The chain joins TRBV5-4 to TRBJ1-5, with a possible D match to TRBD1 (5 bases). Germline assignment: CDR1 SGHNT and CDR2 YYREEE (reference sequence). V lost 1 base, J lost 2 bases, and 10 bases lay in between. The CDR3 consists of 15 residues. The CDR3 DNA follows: TGTGCCAGCAGCTTGCCGGGGGGGGGCAATCAGCCCCAGCATTTT. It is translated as CASSLPGGGNQPQHF.

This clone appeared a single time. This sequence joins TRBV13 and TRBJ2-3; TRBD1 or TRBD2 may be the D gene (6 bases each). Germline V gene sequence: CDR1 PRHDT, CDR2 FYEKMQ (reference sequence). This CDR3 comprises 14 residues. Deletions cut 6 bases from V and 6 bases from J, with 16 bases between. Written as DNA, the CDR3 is TGTGCCAGCAGTCTCTGGGGGGCGGGGGATACGCAGTATTTT. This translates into CASSLWGAGDTQYF.

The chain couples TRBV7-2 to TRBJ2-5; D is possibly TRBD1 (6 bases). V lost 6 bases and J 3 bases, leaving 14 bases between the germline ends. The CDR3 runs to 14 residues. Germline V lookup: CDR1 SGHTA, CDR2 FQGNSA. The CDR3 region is CASRPAPGEETQYF. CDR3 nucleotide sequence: TGTGCCAGCAGACCGGCTCCAGGGGAAGAGACCCAGTACTTC.

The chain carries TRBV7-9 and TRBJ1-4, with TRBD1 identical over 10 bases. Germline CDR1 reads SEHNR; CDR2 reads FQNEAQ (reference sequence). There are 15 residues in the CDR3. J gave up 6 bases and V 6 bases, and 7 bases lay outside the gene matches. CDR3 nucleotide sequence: TGTGCCAGCAGGGGGACAGGGGAATGGGATGAAAAACTGTTTTTT. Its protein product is CASRGTGEWDEKLFF.

The CDR3, as DNA: TGTGCCAGCAGCCCTCCGGGACAGCCCTACACCTTC. It encodes CASSPPGQPYTF. The chain uses TRBV7-9 and TRBJ1-2, with TRBD1 matching 7 bases. CDR1 and CDR2 from the germline V gene are SEHNR and FQNEAQ (reference sequence). The CDR3 covers 12 residues. V shed 5 bases, J shed 10 bases, and the junction held 7 bases outside the gene matches.

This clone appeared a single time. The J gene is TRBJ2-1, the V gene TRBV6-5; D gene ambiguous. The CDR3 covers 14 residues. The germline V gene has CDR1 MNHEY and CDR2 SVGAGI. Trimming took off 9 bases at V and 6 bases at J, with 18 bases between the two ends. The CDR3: CASTAPPAGNEQFF. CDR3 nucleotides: TGTGCCAGTACTGCACCTCCGGCCGGCAATGAGCAGTTCTTC.

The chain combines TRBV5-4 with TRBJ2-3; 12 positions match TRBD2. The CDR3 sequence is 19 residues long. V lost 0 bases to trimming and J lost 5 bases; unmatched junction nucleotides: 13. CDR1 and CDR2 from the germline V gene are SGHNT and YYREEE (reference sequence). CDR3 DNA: TGTGCCAGCAGCTTGGTCTACCTAGCGGGGGGGCCGCGGATAGATACGCAGTATTTT. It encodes CASSLVYLAGGPRIDTQYF. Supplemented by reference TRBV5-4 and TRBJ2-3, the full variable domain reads ETGVTQSPTHLIKTRGQQVTLRCSSQSGHNTVSWYQQALGQGPQFIFQYYREEENGRGNFPPRFSGLQFPNYSSELNVNALELDDSALYLCASSLVYLAGGPRIDTQYFGPGTRLTVL.

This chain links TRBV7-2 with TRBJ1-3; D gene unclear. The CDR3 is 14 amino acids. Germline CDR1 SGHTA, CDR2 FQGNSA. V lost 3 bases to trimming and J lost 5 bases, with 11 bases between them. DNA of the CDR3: TGTGCCAGCAGCTTCGCAGGACTGCGAAACACCATATATTTT. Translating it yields CASSFAGLRNTIYF.

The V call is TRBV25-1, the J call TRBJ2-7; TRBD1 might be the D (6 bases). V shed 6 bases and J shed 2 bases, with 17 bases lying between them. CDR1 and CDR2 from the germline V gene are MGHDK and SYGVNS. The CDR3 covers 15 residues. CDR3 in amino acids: CASRFSTGNAYEQYF. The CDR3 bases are TGTGCCAGCAGGTTCTCGACAGGAAATGCCTACGAGCAGTACTTC.

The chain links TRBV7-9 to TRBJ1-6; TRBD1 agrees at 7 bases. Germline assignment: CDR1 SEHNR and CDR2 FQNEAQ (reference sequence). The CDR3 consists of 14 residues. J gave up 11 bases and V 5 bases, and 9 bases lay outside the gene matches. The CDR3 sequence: CASSAHRGAAPLHF. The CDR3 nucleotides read TGTGCCAGCAGCGCCCACAGGGGTGCAGCACCCCTCCACTTT.

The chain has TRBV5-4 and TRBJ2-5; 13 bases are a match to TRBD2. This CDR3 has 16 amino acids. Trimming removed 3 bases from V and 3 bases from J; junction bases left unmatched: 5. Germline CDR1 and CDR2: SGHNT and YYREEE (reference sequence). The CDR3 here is CASSCIGTSGEETQYF. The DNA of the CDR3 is TGTGCCAGCAGCTGCATAGGGACTAGCGGGGAAGAGACCCAGTACTTC.

The DNA of the CDR3 is TGTGCCAGAAGCTTGGTAGGGGGGAGCTTAACAGATACGCAGTATTTT. Its translation: CARSLVGGSLTDTQYF. The chain combines TRBV5-3 with TRBJ2-3; D is tentatively TRBD1 or TRBD2 (6 bases each). Being an ORF, TRBV5-3 has a function that is uncertain. Deletions cut 0 bases from V and 3 bases from J, with 14 bases between. The CDR3 contains 16 residues.

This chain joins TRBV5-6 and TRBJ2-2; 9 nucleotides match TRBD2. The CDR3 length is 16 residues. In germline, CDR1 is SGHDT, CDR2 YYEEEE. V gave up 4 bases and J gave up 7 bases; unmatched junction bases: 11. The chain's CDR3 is CASSKDSGGGFGELFF. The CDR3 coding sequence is TGTGCCAGCAGCAAAGATAGCGGGGGAGGGTTCGGGGAGCTGTTTTTT.

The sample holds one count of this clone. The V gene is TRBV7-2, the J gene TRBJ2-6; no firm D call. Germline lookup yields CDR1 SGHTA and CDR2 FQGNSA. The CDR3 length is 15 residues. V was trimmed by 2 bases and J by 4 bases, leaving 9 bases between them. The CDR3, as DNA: TGTGCCAGCAGCTTACAGCACTCGGGGGCCAACGTCCTGACTTTC. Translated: CASSLQHSGANVLTF.

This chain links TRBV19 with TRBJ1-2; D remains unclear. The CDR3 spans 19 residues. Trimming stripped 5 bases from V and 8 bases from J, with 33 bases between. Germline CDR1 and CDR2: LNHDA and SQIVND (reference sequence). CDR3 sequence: CASSAMETEAQDTPSGYTF. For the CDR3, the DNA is TGTGCCAGTAGTGCTATGGAAACAGAAGCCCAAGACACCCCAAGCGGCTACACCTTC.

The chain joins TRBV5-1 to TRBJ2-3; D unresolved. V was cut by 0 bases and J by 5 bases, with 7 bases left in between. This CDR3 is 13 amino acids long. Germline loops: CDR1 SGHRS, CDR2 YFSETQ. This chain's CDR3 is CASSLDRRDTQYF. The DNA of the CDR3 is TGCGCCAGCAGCTTGGACCGGCGAGATACGCAGTATTTT.

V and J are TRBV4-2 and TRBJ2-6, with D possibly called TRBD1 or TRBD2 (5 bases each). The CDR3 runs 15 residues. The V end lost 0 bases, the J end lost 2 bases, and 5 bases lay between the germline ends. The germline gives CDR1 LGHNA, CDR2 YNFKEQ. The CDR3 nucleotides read TGTGCCAGCAGCCAAGAGGGGGCTGGGGCCAACGTCCTGACTTTC. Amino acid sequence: CASSQEGAGANVLTF.

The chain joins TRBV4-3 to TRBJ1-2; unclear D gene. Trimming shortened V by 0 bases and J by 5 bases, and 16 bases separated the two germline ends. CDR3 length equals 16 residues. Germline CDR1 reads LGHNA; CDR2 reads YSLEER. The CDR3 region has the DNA TGCGCCAGCAGCCAAGATTTGACGCCAGCTCCTTATGGCTACACCTTC. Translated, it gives CASSQDLTPAPYGYTF.

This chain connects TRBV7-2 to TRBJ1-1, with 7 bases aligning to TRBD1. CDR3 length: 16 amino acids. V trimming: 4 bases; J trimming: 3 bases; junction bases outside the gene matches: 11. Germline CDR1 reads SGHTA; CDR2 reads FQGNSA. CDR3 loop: CASSSILQGTDTEAFF. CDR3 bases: TGTGCCAGCAGCTCCATCTTACAGGGGACGGACACTGAAGCTTTCTTT.

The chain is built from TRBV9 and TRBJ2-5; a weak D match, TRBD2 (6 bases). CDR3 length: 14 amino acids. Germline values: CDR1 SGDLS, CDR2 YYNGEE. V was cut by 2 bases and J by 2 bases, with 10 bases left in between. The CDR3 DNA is TGTGCCAGCAGCGTGGGGACTGAACAAGAGACCCAGTACTTC. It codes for CASSVGTEQETQYF.

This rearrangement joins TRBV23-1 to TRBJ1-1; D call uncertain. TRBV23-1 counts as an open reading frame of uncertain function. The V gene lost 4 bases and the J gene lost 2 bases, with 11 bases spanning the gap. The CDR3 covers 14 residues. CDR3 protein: CASSRGPPNTEAFF. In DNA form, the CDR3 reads TGCGCCAGCAGTCGAGGACCGCCAAACACTGAAGCTTTCTTT.

CDR3 amino acids: CASGLRQGGRTEAFF. CDR3 coding DNA: TGTGCTAGTGGCCTAAGACAGGGAGGACGGACTGAAGCTTTCTTT. The chain uses TRBV12-5 and TRBJ1-1; 7 bases fit TRBD1. The germline gives CDR1 LGHNT, CDR2 FRNRAP. Trimming cost V 6 bases and J 5 bases; bases outside gene matches: 12. CDR3 length equals 15 residues.

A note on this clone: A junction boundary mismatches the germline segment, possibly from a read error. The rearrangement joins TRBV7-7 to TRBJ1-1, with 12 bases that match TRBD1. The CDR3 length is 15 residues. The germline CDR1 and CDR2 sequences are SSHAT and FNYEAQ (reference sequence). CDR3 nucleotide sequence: TGTGCTAGCAGTCGGGACAGGGGGCCGGGTACTGAAGCTTTCTTT. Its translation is CASSRDRGPGTEAFF.

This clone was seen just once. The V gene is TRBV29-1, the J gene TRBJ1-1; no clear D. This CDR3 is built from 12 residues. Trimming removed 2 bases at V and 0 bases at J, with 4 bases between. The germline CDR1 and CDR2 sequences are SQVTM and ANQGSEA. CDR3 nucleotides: TGCAGCGTTGAAAGGGTGAACACTGAAGCTTTCTTT. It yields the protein CSVERVNTEAFF.

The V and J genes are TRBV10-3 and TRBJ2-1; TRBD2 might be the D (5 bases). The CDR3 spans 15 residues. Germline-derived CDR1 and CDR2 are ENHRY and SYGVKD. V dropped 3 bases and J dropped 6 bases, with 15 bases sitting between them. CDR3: CAISELVALGNEQFF. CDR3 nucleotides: TGTGCCATCAGTGAATTAGTAGCGCTGGGCAATGAGCAGTTCTTC.

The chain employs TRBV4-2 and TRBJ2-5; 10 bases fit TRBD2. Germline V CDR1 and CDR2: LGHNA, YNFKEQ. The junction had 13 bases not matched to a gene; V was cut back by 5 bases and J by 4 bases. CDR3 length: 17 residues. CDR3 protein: CASSEESSGGLGETQYF. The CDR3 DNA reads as TGTGCCAGCAGCGAGGAATCTAGCGGGGGATTGGGAGAGACCCAGTACTTC.

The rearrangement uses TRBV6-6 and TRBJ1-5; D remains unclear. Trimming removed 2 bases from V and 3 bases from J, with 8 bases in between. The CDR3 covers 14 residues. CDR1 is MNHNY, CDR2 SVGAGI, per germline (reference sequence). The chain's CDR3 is CASSYRTDNQPQHF. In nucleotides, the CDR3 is TGTGCCAGCAGTTACCGGACCGACAATCAGCCCCAGCATTTT.

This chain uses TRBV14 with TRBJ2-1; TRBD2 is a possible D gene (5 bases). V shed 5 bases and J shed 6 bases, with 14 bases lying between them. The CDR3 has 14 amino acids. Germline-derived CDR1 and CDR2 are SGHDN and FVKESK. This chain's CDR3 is CASSGRAHPNEQFF. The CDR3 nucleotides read TGTGCCAGCAGCGGGCGGGCCCACCCCAATGAGCAGTTCTTC.

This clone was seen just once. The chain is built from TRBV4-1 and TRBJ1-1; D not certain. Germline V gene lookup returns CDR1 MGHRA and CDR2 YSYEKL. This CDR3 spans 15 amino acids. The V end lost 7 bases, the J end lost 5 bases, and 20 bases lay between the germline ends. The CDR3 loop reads CASKIESSEETEAFF. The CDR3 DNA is TGCGCCAGCAAGATCGAGAGCTCAGAGGAGACTGAAGCTTTCTTT.

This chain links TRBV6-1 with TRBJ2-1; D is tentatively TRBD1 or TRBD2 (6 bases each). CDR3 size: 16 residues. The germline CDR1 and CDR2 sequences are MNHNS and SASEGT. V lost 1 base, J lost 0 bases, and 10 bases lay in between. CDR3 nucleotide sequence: TGTGCCAGCAGTGAAGAAGGGGGGAGCTCCTACAATGAGCAGTTCTTC. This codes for CASSEEGGSSYNEQFF.